These 17 T cell receptor beta chains share one sample of origin, sequenced in a study of T cell responses to AZD1222 COVID-19 vaccine (dated by TCRdb to 2020 to 2023). The time point label here, explained by the study, means: about 28 days (+/-7) after the second vaccine dose. Library generation was performed with the immunoSEQ multiplex PCR assay. What TCRdb holds here is the immuneACCESS table cut down to in-frame rearrangements. Part of the clones is not present; checked against another copy, under half of the missing clones reflect an unresolved V gene, and the others are unexplained. Across this sample there are about 110,000 clones, with about 90% seen only once. Together, the top ten hold roughly 15% of the sample. Sequencing was performed on peripheral blood, taken 28 days after the second AZD1222 dose. The receptors were gathered from an adult who received the AZD1222 COVID-19 vaccine.

The V and J genes are TRBV3-1 (or the pseudogene TRBV3-2) and TRBJ2-7, with D possibly TRBD1 on 5 matching bases. The germline V gene has CDR1 LGHDT and CDR2 YNNKEL (reference sequence). This CDR3 region has 15 residues. Trimming left V 4 bases short and J 0 bases short, with 13 bases between. CDR3 DNA: TGTGCCAGCAGCCTGGACATACGACCCTCCTACGAGCAGTACTTC. This sequence encodes CASSLDIRPSYEQYF.

The rearrangement links TRBV5-8 to TRBJ1-6, with D hard to call. Trimming stripped 1 base from V and 2 bases from J, with 10 bases between. CDR1 and CDR2 from the germline V gene are SGHTS and YDEGEE. The CDR3 is made up of 16 amino acids. In DNA, the CDR3 is TGTGCCAGCAGCTTGCGTCGGGGTACCTATAATTCACCCCTCCACTTT. Its protein is CASSLRRGTYNSPLHF.

The CDR3 DNA is TGCGCCAGCAGCCAAGTTCGGGGGTACTATGGCTACACCTTC. It is translated as CASSQVRGYYGYTF. The chain recombines TRBV4-1 with TRBJ1-2, with TRBD1 as a possible D gene (5 bases). V lost 1 base and J 3 bases, leaving 9 bases between the germline ends. The germline V gene encodes CDR1 MGHRA and CDR2 YSYEKL. This CDR3 is built from 14 residues.

The chain recombines TRBV6-5 with TRBJ1-5, with a possible D match to TRBD1 (6 bases). The CDR3 length is 13 residues. Germline CDR1 and CDR2: MNHEY and SVGAGI. V was clipped by 8 bases and J by 5 bases, with 13 bases between them. The CDR3 is CASGQGIHQPQHF. The DNA for the CDR3 is TGTGCCAGCGGGCAGGGGATACATCAGCCCCAGCATTTT.

This chain uses TRBV28 with TRBJ2-5, with TRBD2 identical over 7 bases. The length of the CDR3 is 13 residues. V shed 3 bases and J 5 bases; nucleotides not matched to a gene: 3. Germline lookup yields CDR1 MDHEN and CDR2 SYDVKM. CDR3 residues: CASSFGGEETQYF. The CDR3 DNA reads TGTGCCAGCAGTTTTGGGGGGGAGGAGACCCAGTACTTC.

The chain joins TRBV27 to TRBJ1-2; TRBD1 matches at 10 bases. Germline V lookup: CDR1 MNHEY, CDR2 SMNVEV (reference sequence). The CDR3 length is 14 residues. The trim removed 5 bases at V and 4 bases at J, leaving 4 bases unmatched. The CDR3 nucleotides are TGTGCCAGCAGTCCTTGGACAGGGGGCTATGGCTACACCTTC. This gives the protein CASSPWTGGYGYTF.

The rearrangement links TRBV7-7 to TRBJ2-5, with D hard to call. Germline CDR1 reads SSHAT; CDR2 reads FNYEAQ (reference sequence). The V gene lost 2 bases and the J gene lost 5 bases, with 9 bases spanning the gap. The CDR3 covers 13 residues. The CDR3 spells CASSLFVRETQYF. The CDR3 coding sequence is TGTGCCAGCAGCTTATTCGTTAGGGAGACCCAGTACTTC. Drawing the rest from reference TRBV7-7 and TRBJ2-5, the complete variable domain is GAGVSQSPRYKVTKRGQDVTLRCDPISSHATLYWYQQALGQGPEFLTYFNYEAQPDKSGLPSDRFSAERPEGSISTLTIQRTEQRDSAMYRCASSLFVRETQYFGPGTRLLVL.

This clone was counted a few times. This chain joins TRBV12-3 or TRBV12-4 and TRBJ2-4; D is undetermined. Trimming removed 3 bases at V and 7 bases at J, with 10 bases between. The CDR3 is 13 amino acids. The CDR3 bases are TGTGCCAGCAGTTTGGATTATGTGAACATTCAGTACTTC. It is translated as CASSLDYVNIQYF.

The V and J genes are TRBV2 and TRBJ2-2; no clear D gene. CDR3 length: 14 residues. V gave up 5 bases and J gave up 4 bases, with 11 bases separating them. CDR1 and CDR2 (germline): SNHLY, FYNNEI. CDR3: CASSPLVSTGELFF. In nucleotides, the CDR3 is TGTGCCAGCAGTCCGCTGGTTTCCACCGGGGAGCTGTTTTTT.

The rearrangement links TRBV7-8 to TRBJ1-1; D unresolved. In germline, CDR1 is SGHVS, CDR2 FQNEAQ. This CDR3 spans 13 amino acids. Trimming took off 6 bases at V and 6 bases at J, with 14 bases between the two ends. CDR3 residues: CASSYKEVSEAFF. The CDR3, as DNA: TGTGCCAGCAGTTATAAAGAGGTCTCTGAAGCTTTCTTT.

The sample holds many counts of this clone. The chain is built from TRBV24-1 and TRBJ2-2; D might be TRBD1 (5 bases). V lost 0 bases to trimming and J lost 6 bases, with 7 bases between them. Per germline, CDR1 KGHDR and CDR2 SFDVKD. This CDR3 is built from 14 residues. CDR3 residues: CATSDLRGAGELFF. As DNA, the CDR3 is TGTGCCACCAGTGATTTGAGGGGCGCCGGGGAGCTGTTTTTT.

The chain carries TRBV3-1 (or the pseudogene TRBV3-2) and TRBJ2-1, with 16 bases fitting TRBD2. Losses at the gene ends were 4 bases for V and 6 bases for J; bases not matched to a gene: 9. CDR3 size: 18 residues. The germline V gene encodes CDR1 LGHDT and CDR2 YNNKEL (reference sequence). As DNA, the CDR3 is TGTGCCAGCAGCCCGGGACTAGCGGGGGGGCCGAGGAGCAATGAGCAGTTCTTC. It encodes CASSPGLAGGPRSNEQFF.

The genes are TRBV29-1 and TRBJ2-3; a possible D gene is TRBD1 (6 bases). Trimming stripped 6 bases from V and 6 bases from J, with 13 bases between. Germline-derived CDR1 and CDR2 are SQVTM and ANQGSEA. The CDR3 runs to 12 residues. Here the CDR3 DNA reads TGCAGCGTGGCAACAGGGTCCGATACGCAGTATTTT. Translating it yields CSVATGSDTQYF.

The chain carries TRBV7-8 and TRBJ2-5, with TRBD1 matching 9 bases. The CDR3 is 15 residues long. Germline V gene sequence: CDR1 SGHVS, CDR2 FQNEAQ. J lost 4 bases, V lost 5 bases, and 8 bases had no gene match. CDR3 bases: TGTGCCAGCAGCCGCACGCCGGGACAGGGAGAGACCCAGTACTTC. Its protein is CASSRTPGQGETQYF.

This chain joins TRBV28 and TRBJ1-4; TRBD1 is a possible D gene (5 bases). Germline CDR1 reads MDHEN; CDR2 reads SYDVKM. This CDR3 comprises 16 residues. The ends were cut back, 3 bases at V and 3 bases at J, with 14 bases in the middle. CDR3 sequence reads: CASSFYTGGSNEKLFF. The CDR3 DNA reads as TGTGCCAGCAGTTTTTACACAGGCGGATCTAATGAAAAACTGTTTTTT.

CDR3 protein: CASSLAGQDGEKLFF. CDR3 bases: TGCGCCAGCAGCTTGGCCGGGCAGGACGGTGAAAAACTGTTTTTT. This chain connects TRBV5-1 to TRBJ1-4, with D uncertain. CDR1 and CDR2 from the germline V gene are SGHRS and YFSETQ. V lost 0 bases and J 7 bases, leaving 13 bases between the germline ends. The CDR3 extends over 15 amino acids. Full variable domain (rest looked up from reference TRBV5-1 and TRBJ1-4): KAGVTQTPRYLIKTRGQQVTLSCSPISGHRSVSWYQQTPGQGLQFLFEYFSETQRNKGNFPGRFSGRQFSNSRSEMNVSTLELGDSALYLCASSLAGQDGEKLFFGSGTQLSVL.

The J gene is TRBJ2-3, the V gene TRBV6-5; 8 bases line up with TRBD1. The CDR3 totals 14 residues. J gave up 1 base and V 4 bases, and 1 base lay outside the gene matches. Germline assignment: CDR1 MNHEY and CDR2 SVGAGI. CDR3: CASSSGQGTDTQYF. In DNA form, the CDR3 reads TGTGCCAGCAGTTCGGGACAGGGCACAGATACGCAGTATTTT.